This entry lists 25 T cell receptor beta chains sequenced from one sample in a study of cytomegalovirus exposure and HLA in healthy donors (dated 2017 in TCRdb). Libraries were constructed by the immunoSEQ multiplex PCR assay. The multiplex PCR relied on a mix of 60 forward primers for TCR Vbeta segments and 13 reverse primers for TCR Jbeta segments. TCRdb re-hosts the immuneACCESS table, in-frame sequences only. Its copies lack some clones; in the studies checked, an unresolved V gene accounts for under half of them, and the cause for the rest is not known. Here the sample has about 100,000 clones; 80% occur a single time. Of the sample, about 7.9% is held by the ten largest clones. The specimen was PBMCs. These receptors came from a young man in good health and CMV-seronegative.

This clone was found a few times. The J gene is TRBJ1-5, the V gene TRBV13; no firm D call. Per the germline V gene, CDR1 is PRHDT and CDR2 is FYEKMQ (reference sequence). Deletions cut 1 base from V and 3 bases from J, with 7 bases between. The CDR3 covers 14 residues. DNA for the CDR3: TGTGCCAGCAGCTTAGCACAATCCAATCAGCCCCAGCATTTT. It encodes CASSLAQSNQPQHF. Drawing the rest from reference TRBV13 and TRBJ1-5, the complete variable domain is AAGVIQSPRHLIKEKRETATLKCYPIPRHDTVYWYQQGPGQDPQFLISFYEKMQSDKGSIPDRFSAQQFSDYHSELNMSSLELGDSALYFCASSLAQSNQPQHFGDGTRLSIL.

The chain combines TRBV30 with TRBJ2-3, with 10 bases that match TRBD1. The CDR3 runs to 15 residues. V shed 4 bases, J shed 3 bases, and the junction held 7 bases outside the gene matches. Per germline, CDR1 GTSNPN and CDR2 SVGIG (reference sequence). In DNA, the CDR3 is TGTGCCTGGACCCCTTCGGACAGGGGGACAGATACGCAGTATTTT. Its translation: CAWTPSDRGTDTQYF.

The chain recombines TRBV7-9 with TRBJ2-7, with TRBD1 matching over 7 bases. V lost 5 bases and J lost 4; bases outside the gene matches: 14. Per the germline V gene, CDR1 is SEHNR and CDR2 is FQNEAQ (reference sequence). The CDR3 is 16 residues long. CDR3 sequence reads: CASSRITGESLYEQYF. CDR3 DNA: TGTGCCAGCAGCCGGATAACAGGGGAGTCCCTTTACGAGCAGTACTTC.

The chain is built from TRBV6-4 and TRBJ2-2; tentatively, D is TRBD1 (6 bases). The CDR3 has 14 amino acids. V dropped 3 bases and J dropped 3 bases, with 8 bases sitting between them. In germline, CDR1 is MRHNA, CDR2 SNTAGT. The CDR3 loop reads CASSEKGDTGELFF. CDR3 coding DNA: TGTGCCAGCAGTGAGAAGGGGGACACCGGGGAGCTGTTTTTT.

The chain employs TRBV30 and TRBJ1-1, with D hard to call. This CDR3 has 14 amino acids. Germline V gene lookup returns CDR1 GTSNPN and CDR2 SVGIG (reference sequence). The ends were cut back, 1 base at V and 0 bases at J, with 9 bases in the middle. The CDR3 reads CAWSGPLLNTEAFF. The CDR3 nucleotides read TGTGCCTGGAGTGGGCCATTACTGAACACTGAAGCTTTCTTT. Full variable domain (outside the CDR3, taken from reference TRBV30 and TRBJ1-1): SQTIHQWPATLVQPVGSPLSLECTVEGTSNPNLYWYRQAAGRGLQLLFYSVGIGQISSEVPQNLSASRPQDRQFILSSKKLLLSDSGFYLCAWSGPLLNTEAFFGQGTRLTVV.

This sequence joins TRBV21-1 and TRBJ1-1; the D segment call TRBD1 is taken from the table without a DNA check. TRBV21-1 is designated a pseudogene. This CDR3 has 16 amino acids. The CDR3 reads CATPKDRGPANTEAFF. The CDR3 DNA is TGTGCCACCCCAAAGGACAGGGGGCCTGCGAACACTGAAGCTTTCTTT.

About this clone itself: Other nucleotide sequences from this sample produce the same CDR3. The CDR3 DNA follows: TGTGCCAGCAGTTCGCAGGGGGCGGGCTATGGCTACACCTTC. Its protein product is CASSSQGAGYGYTF. The genes are TRBV5-4 and TRBJ1-2, with TRBD1 matching over 8 bases. The germline V gene has CDR1 SGHNT and CDR2 YYREEE (reference sequence). The CDR3 covers 14 residues. J was trimmed by 4 bases and V by 5 bases; bases with no gene match: 7. The full variable domain, its missing parts supplied by reference TRBV5-4 and TRBJ1-2, is ETGVTQSPTHLIKTRGQQVTLRCSSQSGHNTVSWYQQALGQGPQFIFQYYREEENGRGNFPPRFSGLQFPNYSSELNVNALELDDSALYLCASSSQGAGYGYTFGSGTRLTVV.

CDR3 protein: CAWSLLAGAGEQYF. The CDR3 DNA sequence: TGTGCCTGGAGCTTACTAGCGGGAGCGGGGGAGCAGTACTTC. This chain uses TRBV30 with TRBJ2-5, with 11 bases lining up with TRBD2. V gave up 3 bases and J gave up 11 bases; unmatched junction bases: 11. The CDR3 contains 14 residues. The germline V gene has CDR1 GTSNPN and CDR2 SVGIG (reference sequence).

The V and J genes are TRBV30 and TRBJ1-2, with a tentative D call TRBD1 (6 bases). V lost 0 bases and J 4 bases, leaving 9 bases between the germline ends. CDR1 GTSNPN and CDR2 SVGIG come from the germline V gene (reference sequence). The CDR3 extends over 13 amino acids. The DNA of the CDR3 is TGTGCCTGGAGTGTCGTACAGGGCTATGGCTACACCTTC. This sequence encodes CAWSVVQGYGYTF.

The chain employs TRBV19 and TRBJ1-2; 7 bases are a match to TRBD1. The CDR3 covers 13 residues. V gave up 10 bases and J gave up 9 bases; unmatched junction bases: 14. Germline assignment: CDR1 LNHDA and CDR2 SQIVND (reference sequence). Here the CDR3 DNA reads TGTGCCACTGCGCCGGGACAGCCTTATCGCTACACCTTC. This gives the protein CATAPGQPYRYTF.

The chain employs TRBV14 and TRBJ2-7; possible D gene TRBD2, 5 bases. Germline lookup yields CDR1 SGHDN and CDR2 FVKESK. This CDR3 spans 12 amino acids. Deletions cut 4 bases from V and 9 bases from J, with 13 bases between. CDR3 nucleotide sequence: TGTGCCAGCAGCCCTAGCCCGAAGCGGCAGTACTTC. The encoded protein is CASSPSPKRQYF.

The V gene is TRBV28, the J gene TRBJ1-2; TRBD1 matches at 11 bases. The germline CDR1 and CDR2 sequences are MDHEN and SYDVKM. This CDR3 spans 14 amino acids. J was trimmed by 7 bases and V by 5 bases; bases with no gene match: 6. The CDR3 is CASSLTGTGGGYTF. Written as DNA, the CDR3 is TGTGCCAGCAGTCTCACCGGGACAGGGGGTGGCTACACCTTC.

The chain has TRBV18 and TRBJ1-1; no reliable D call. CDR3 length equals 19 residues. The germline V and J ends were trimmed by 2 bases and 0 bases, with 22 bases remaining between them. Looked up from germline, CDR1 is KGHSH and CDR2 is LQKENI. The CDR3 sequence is CASSPSFLGGPVMNTEAFF. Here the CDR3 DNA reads TGTGCCAGCTCACCAAGCTTTCTAGGCGGGCCAGTTATGAACACTGAAGCTTTCTTT.

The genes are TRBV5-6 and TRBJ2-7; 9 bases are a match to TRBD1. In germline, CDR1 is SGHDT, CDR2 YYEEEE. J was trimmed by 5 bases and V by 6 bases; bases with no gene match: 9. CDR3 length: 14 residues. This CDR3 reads CASTGQGPLDEQYF. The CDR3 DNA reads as TGTGCCAGCACAGGACAGGGGCCCCTCGACGAGCAGTACTTC.

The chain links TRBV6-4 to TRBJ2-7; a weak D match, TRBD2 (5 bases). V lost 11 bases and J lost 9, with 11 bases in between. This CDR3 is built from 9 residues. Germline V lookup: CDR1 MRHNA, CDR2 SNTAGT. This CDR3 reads CAALRGQYF. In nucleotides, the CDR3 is TGTGCCGCCCTCCGGGGGCAGTACTTC.

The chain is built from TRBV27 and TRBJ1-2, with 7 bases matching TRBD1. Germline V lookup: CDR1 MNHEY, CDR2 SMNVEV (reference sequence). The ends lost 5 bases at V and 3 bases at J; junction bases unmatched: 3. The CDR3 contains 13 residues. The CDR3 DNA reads TGTGCCAGCAGTAGACAGGGCTACTATGGCTACACCTTC. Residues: CASSRQGYYGYTF.

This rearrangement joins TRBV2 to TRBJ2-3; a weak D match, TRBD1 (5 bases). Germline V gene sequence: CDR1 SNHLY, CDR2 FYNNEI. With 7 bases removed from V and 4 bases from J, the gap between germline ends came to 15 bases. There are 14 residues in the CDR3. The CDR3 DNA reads TGTGCCAGCAAGAGGCTGGGGCGCCCAGATACGCAGTATTTT. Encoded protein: CASKRLGRPDTQYF.

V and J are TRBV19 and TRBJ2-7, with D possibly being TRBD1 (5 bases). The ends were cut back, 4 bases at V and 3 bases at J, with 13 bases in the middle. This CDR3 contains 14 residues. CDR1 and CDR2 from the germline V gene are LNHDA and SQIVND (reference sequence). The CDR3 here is CASSKGLGDYEQYF. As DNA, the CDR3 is TGTGCCAGTAGTAAGGGGCTAGGAGACTACGAGCAGTACTTC.

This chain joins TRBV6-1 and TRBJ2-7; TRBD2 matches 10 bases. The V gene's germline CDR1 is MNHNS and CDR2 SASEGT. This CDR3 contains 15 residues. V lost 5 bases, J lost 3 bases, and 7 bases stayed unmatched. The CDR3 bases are TGTGCCAGCAGTACCCTAGCGGGAGTGGGCTACGAGCAGTACTTC. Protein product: CASSTLAGVGYEQYF.

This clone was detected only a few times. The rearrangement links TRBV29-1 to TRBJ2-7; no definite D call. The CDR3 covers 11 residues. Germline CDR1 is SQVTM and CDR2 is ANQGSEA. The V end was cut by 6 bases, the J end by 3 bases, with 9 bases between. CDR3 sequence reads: CSVYVNYEQYF. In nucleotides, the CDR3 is TGCAGCGTCTACGTGAACTACGAGCAGTACTTC.

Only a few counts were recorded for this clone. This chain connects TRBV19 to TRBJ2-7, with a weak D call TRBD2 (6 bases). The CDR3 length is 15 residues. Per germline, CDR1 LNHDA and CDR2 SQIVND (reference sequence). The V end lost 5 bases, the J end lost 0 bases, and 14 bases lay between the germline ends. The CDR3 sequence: CASSPRGTFSYEQYF. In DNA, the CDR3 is TGTGCCAGTAGTCCACGGGGGACTTTCTCCTACGAGCAGTACTTC.

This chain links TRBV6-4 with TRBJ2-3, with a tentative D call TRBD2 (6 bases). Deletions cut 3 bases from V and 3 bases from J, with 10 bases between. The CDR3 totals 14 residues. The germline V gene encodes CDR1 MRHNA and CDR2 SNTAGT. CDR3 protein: CASSEGGATDTQYF. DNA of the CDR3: TGTGCCAGCAGTGAGGGGGGAGCGACAGATACGCAGTATTTT.

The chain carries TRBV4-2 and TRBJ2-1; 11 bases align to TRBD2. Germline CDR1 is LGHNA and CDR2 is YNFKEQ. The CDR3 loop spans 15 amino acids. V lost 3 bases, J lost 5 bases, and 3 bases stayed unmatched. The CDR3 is CASSQPGLADNEQFF. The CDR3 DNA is TGTGCCAGCAGCCAGCCGGGACTAGCGGACAATGAGCAGTTCTTC.

The CDR3 coding sequence is TGTGCCAGCAGCTTAAGCTCCCCCTACGAGCAGTACTTC. Its protein is CASSLSSPYEQYF. The V and J genes are TRBV11-3 and TRBJ2-7; D gene uncertain. This CDR3 spans 13 amino acids. The V gene's germline CDR1 is SGHNT and CDR2 YENEEA. Trimming left V 2 bases short and J 2 bases short, with 7 bases between. Based on the CDR3 plus reference TRBV11-3 and TRBJ2-7, the full variable domain is EAGVVQSPRYKIIEKKQPVAFWCNPISGHNTLYWYLQNLGQGPELLIRYENEEAVDDSQLPKDRFSAERLKGVDSTLKIQPAELGDSAVYLCASSLSSPYEQYFGPGTRLTVT.

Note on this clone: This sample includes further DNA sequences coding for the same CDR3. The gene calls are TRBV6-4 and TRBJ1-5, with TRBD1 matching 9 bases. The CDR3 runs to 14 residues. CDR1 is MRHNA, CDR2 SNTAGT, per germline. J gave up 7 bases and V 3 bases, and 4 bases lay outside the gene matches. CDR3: CASSEGQGGQPQHF. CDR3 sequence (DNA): TGTGCCAGCAGTGAGGGACAGGGAGGACAGCCCCAGCATTTT.